The rows below give T cell receptor beta chains drawn from one sample of a study of CD4+ T cells in melanoma. Sequencing was performed with immunoSEQ multiplex PCR; in TCRdb, only in-frame clones are kept and a portion is missing. Of more than 15,000 clones listed, roughly three quarters are singletons. The material sequenced was cells from a culture (not recorded whether cultured in vitro). All receptors derive from a human donor with melanoma. Each CDR3 is given with its conserved first and last residue. A D gene is named only where the DNA matches it firmly. Clone sizes are given selectively: once, few, many, or a class where the clone is expanded.

clone size	D gene	CDR3 length	V gene	J gene	CDR3 DNA	CDR3 protein
-	-	15	TRBV2	TRBJ2-3	TGTGCCAGCAGTGAGTTAGGCAGGGCTACAGATACGCAGTATTTT	CASSELGRATDTQYF
once	-	13	TRBV10-1	TRBJ2-5	TGCGCCAGCAGTGAGTCGGTTACGGGGACCCAGTACTTC	CASSESVTGTQYF
-	-	11	TRBV13	TRBJ1-6	TGTGCCAGCAGCGGGAATTCACCCCTCCACTTT	CASSGNSPLHF
-	-	15	TRBV14	TRBJ2-2	TGTGCCAGCAGCCAATATCTCCCGGGGACCGGGGAGCTGTTTTTT	CASSQYLPGTGELFF
-	TRBD1	14	TRBV15	TRBJ1-2	TGTGCCACCAGCAGGCCGACAGGGAACTATGGCTACACCTTC	CATSRPTGNYGYTF
-	-	15	TRBV11-2	TRBJ2-5	TGTGCCAGCAGCCCCCAGAGGCGCAGGGCAGAGACCCAGTACTTC	CASSPQRRRAETQYF
few	-	13	TRBV18	TRBJ1-3	TGTGCCAGCTCACCGATGGACGGGGACACCATATATTTT	CASSPMDGDTIYF
-	-	14	TRBV7-3	TRBJ2-1	TGTGCCAGCAGCTTAACGCCCCTAGACAATGAGCAGTTCTTC	CASSLTPLDNEQFF
-	TRBD1	15	TRBV5-1	TRBJ2-2	TGCGCCAGCAGCTTGCCACAGGGGGACACCGGGGAGCTGTTTTTT	CASSLPQGDTGELFF
-	-	15	TRBV19	TRBJ1-5	TGTGCCAGTATGAGAGGGATGCCGGGCAATCAGCCCCAGCATTTT	CASMRGMPGNQPQHF
-	-	14	TRBV5-2	TRBJ1-4	TGCGCCAGCAGCCCCTTACGGGAAAATGAAAAACTGTTTTTT	CASSPLRENEKLFF